This T cell receptor beta chain was captured by sequencing in a study of T cell responses to AZD1222 COVID-19 vaccine. General study results and limits: Increased Spike-specific TCR breadth and depth were observed after two AZD1222 doses. Vaccine-associated CD4 TCRs spanned spike, dominant at 160-218 and 743-854.

The repertoire was sequenced with immunoSEQ multiplex PCR; TCRdb's copy has only in-frame clones and lacks some. The sample lists tens of thousands of clones, over 60% seen once, with 3% to 4% in the top ten. The CDR3 spans 13 residues. CDR1 and CDR2 (germline): SGHRS, YFSETQ. Trimming took off 3 bases at V and 2 bases at J, with 7 bases between the two ends. As regards this clone: What it binds is unknown.

The clonotype originates from an adult in good health. This chain uses TRBV5-1 with TRBJ2-3; D uncertain. The specimen comprised peripheral blood, sampled on day 0 of AZD1222 vaccination. This chain's CDR3 is CASSSPDTDTQYF. The DNA of the CDR3 is TGCGCCAGCAGCTCCCCCGACACAGATACGCAGTATTTT.